This T cell receptor beta chain was recorded in a study of CD8+CD57+ T cells in acquired aplastic anemia. About the study: Quantities of DNA derived from sorted CD4+ and CD8+ cells averaged approximately 3 ug.

The CDR3 has 12 residues. V lost 4 bases to trimming and J lost 5 bases, with 8 bases between them. The germline V gene encodes CDR1 SQVTM and CDR2 ANQGSEA. All patients picked for sequencing had shown, by flow cytometry, an expansion of CD8+CD57+ cells. All participating patients were living with severe acquired aplastic anemia. This clonotype was recorded a few times. TCR beta VDJ and CDR3 profiling used genomic DNA as template. TCRdb re-derived calls from the reads in MiXCR, one entry per CDR3 protein. The sample includes some 150,000 distinct CDR3 sequences, 40% to 50% of them seen just once. Sequences were obtained from sorted CD4+, CD8+, or CD8+CD57+ T cells (not recorded which) from PBMCs. This chain connects TRBV29-1 to TRBJ2-2, with D possibly being TRBD2 (5 bases). This sequence originates from a human donor with aplastic anemia. As DNA, the CDR3 is TGCAGCGTTGGAGGCGGGACCGGGGAGCTGTTTTTT. This gives the protein CSVGGGTGELFF.